The 22 T cell receptor beta chains given below trace back to one sample, sequenced in a study of T cells in Graves' hyperthyroidism and ophthalmopathy. Amplified regions were TCR beta CDR3 sequences from RNA transcripts. Primed by the HTBI set, a first-round RT-PCR was run on the TCR CDR3. A single record per CDR3 protein comes from TCRdb applying MiXCR to the multiplex PCR reads. Found here are a few hundred thousand distinct CDR3 sequences, roughly a sixth of them singletons; the top ten hold about 29%. Sample: blood. These receptors were taken from a woman between 25 and 40 years old with Graves' ophthalmopathy.

This clonotype was observed a handful of times. The chain recombines TRBV6-1 with TRBJ2-1; a weak D match, TRBD2 (5 bases). In germline, CDR1 is MNHNS, CDR2 SASEGT. Between the trimmed V and J ends, which lost 6 bases and 0 bases, there was a span of 12 bases. This CDR3 contains 15 residues. The CDR3, as DNA: TGTGCCAGCAGCCCCGGACTCCCCTCCTACAATGAGCAGTTCTTC. Translated: CASSPGLPSYNEQFF.

This clonotype was seen ten or more times. This sequence joins TRBV2 and TRBJ2-6; D is uncertain. CDR3 size: 16 residues. Germline V CDR1 and CDR2: SNHLY, FYNNEI. Deletions cut 6 bases from V and 0 bases from J, with 12 bases between. CDR3 residues: CASSLGRASGANVLTF. CDR3 nucleotides: TGTGCCAGCAGCCTTGGACGGGCCTCTGGGGCCAACGTCCTGACTTTC.

This clonotype was seen repeatedly, ten times or more. V is TRBV2 and J is TRBJ2-7; D assignment may be TRBD1 or TRBD2 (5 bases each). Germline loops: CDR1 SNHLY, CDR2 FYNNEI. V was clipped by 8 bases and J by 6 bases, with 17 bases between them. The CDR3 consists of 13 residues. CDR3 loop: CASSKEGTTEQYF. The CDR3 region has the DNA TGTGCCAGCTCCAAAGAGGGGACGACCGAGCAGTACTTC.

This clonotype was seen many times. CDR3 sequence (DNA): TGTGCCAGCACCCCACCGTTACCCTACAATGAGCAGTTCTTC. Amino acids: CASTPPLPYNEQFF. The rearrangement uses TRBV2 and TRBJ2-1; D is unclear. This CDR3 is 14 amino acids long. The germline CDR1 and CDR2 sequences are SNHLY and FYNNEI. The V gene lost 7 bases and the J gene lost 2 bases, with 12 bases spanning the gap.

This clonotype was counted at least ten times. The chain links TRBV20-1 to TRBJ2-3; D is possibly TRBD2 (5 bases). This CDR3 contains 15 residues. CDR1 is DFQATT and CDR2 is SNEGSKA in the germline V gene (reference sequence). V gave up 3 bases and J gave up 6 bases, with 19 bases separating them. CDR3: CSARASGTTTDTQYF. Written as DNA, the CDR3 is TGCAGTGCTAGGGCCAGCGGCACAACGACGGATACGCAGTATTTT.

This clonotype has a count of ten or more. The chain couples TRBV12-3 or TRBV12-4 to TRBJ2-7; 11 nucleotides line up with TRBD2. V shed 6 bases, J shed 7 bases, and the junction held 11 bases outside the gene matches. The CDR3 sequence is 15 residues long. The CDR3 is CASSPVTSGSFEQYF. The DNA for the CDR3 is TGTGCCAGCAGCCCCGTAACTAGCGGGAGTTTTGAGCAGTACTTC.

This clonotype was found many times. The V gene is TRBV11-1, the J gene TRBJ2-1; D gene unclear. V lost 1 base, J lost 7 bases, and 11 bases lay in between. The germline V gene has CDR1 SGHAT and CDR2 FQDESV (reference sequence). CDR3 length equals 14 residues. The CDR3 bases are TGTGCCAGCAGCTTAGTTTCTGCGGAGAATGAGCAGTTCTTC. It encodes CASSLVSAENEQFF. Together with reference TRBV11-1 and TRBJ2-1, the CDR3 gives the full variable domain: EAEVAQSPRYKITEKSQAVAFWCDPISGHATLYWYRQILGQGPELLVQFQDESVVDDSQLPKDRFSAERLKGVDSTLKIQPAELGDSAMYLCASSLVSAENEQFFGPGTRLTVL.

This sequence joins TRBV29-1 and TRBJ1-6; 9 nucleotides match TRBD1. The CDR3 contains 14 residues. Germline CDR1 is SQVTM and CDR2 is ANQGSEA. J gave up 3 bases and V 6 bases, and 3 bases lay outside the gene matches. This CDR3 reads CSVRTGVYNSPLHF. CDR3 nucleotides: TGCAGCGTAAGGACAGGGGTCTATAATTCACCCCTCCACTTT. The full variable domain, its missing parts supplied by reference TRBV29-1 and TRBJ1-6, is SAVISQKPSRDICQRGTSLTIQCQVDSQVTMMFWYRQQPGQSLTLIATANQGSEATYESGFVIDKFPISRPNLTFSTLTVSNMSPEDSSIYLCSVRTGVYNSPLHFGNGTRLTVT.

This clonotype was observed many times. This sequence joins TRBV5-5 and TRBJ2-7; D call uncertain. The CDR3 runs 14 residues. Trimming shortened V by 1 base and J by 0 bases, and 8 bases separated the two germline ends. CDR1 is SGHKS and CDR2 is YYEKEE in the germline V gene (reference sequence). The CDR3 here is CASSLKVSSYEQYF. The CDR3 DNA follows: TGTGCCAGCAGCTTGAAGGTCAGCTCCTACGAGCAGTACTTC.

This clonotype has ten or more counts. The rearrangement links TRBV30 to TRBJ2-7; TRBD1 is a possible D gene (6 bases). There are 14 residues in the CDR3. CDR1 is GTSNPN, CDR2 SVGIG, per germline (reference sequence). V lost 2 bases and J lost 6, with 17 bases in between. The CDR3 sequence is CAWSFGTIVGEQYF. The CDR3 nucleotides are TGTGCCTGGAGTTTCGGGACAATTGTGGGCGAGCAGTACTTC.

The rearrangement links TRBV2 to TRBJ2-1; 12 bases map to TRBD2. Germline loops: CDR1 SNHLY, CDR2 FYNNEI. The CDR3 loop spans 14 amino acids. V lost 10 bases and J lost 7; bases outside the gene matches: 8. CDR3: CATLGLAGRNEQFF. The CDR3 DNA is TGTGCCACCCTAGGACTAGCGGGGAGGAATGAGCAGTTCTTC.

The V call is TRBV7-3, the J call TRBJ2-2; TRBD1 aligns across 8 bases. The CDR3 loop spans 15 amino acids. Germline-derived CDR1 and CDR2 are SGHTA and FQGTGA. The trim removed 8 bases at V and 1 base at J, leaving 6 bases unmatched. CDR3 loop: CASAVTGENTGELFF. The CDR3 DNA reads as TGTGCCAGCGCTGTGACAGGGGAGAACACCGGGGAGCTGTTTTTT.

Ten or more counts support this clonotype. This sequence joins TRBV12-3 or TRBV12-4 and TRBJ1-2; 7 bases map to TRBD1. CDR3 length equals 14 residues. With 6 bases clipped from V and 3 bases from J, the junction kept 7 bases outside the gene matches. CDR3 in amino acids: CASSSATGDYGYTF. The CDR3 coding sequence is TGTGCCAGCAGCTCGGCTACAGGGGACTATGGCTACACCTTC.

This chain connects TRBV7-9 to TRBJ2-2, with TRBD1 as a possible D gene (5 bases). Trimming shortened V by 5 bases and J by 1 base, and 20 bases separated the two germline ends. The CDR3 loop spans 18 amino acids. Germline CDR1 reads SEHNR; CDR2 reads FQNEAQ (reference sequence). CDR3 nucleotide sequence: TGTGCCAGCAGCCCAGGGTCTGGGCAGGGCAAGAACACCGGGGAGCTGTTTTTT. Translation: CASSPGSGQGKNTGELFF.

This rearrangement joins TRBV4-3 to TRBJ2-1, with D unresolved. CDR1 LGHNA and CDR2 YSLEER come from the germline V gene. The CDR3 has 14 amino acids. V was trimmed by 0 bases and J by 6 bases, leaving 9 bases between them. In nucleotides, the CDR3 is TGCGCCAGCAGCCAAGAGGGCTGGGTCAATGAGCAGTTCTTC. Translation: CASSQEGWVNEQFF.

This clonotype was recorded many times. V usage is TRBV3-1 and J usage is TRBJ1-1; D unresolved. The CDR3 contains 14 residues. Germline values: CDR1 LGHDT, CDR2 YNNKEL (reference sequence). V was pared by 4 bases and J by 1 base, with 10 bases between. The CDR3 sequence: CASSPQPGNTEAFF. CDR3 DNA: TGTGCCAGCAGCCCACAACCGGGGAACACTGAAGCTTTCTTT.

The V call is TRBV4-3, the J call TRBJ2-3; perhaps TRBD2 as D (6 bases). Deletions cut 0 bases from V and 6 bases from J, with 13 bases between. Germline loops: CDR1 LGHNA, CDR2 YSLEER. This CDR3 is built from 15 residues. The CDR3 sequence: CASSQERGSDDTQYF. The CDR3 DNA reads as TGCGCCAGCAGCCAAGAGCGGGGCTCCGACGATACGCAGTATTTT.

Turning to this clonotype: A much bigger clone sits one base away, suggesting this may be a read error. This sequence joins TRBV20-1 and TRBJ2-7, with 8 bases lining up with TRBD1. The CDR3 extends over 12 amino acids. The germline V gene encodes CDR1 DFQATT and CDR2 SNEGSKA (reference sequence). DNA of the CDR3: TGCCCTCAAGACAGGGGAAACTACGAGCAGTACTTC. It translates to CPQDRGNYEQYF.

Of note for this clonotype: Lacking the conserved final phenylalanine or tryptophan, this CDR3 likely reflects a read error. J is TRBJ1-1 and V is TRBV7-2; TRBD1 agrees at 7 bases. V shed 4 bases, J shed 1 base, and the junction held 3 bases outside the gene matches. Looked up from germline, CDR1 is SGHTA and CDR2 is FQGNSA. The CDR3 is made up of 14 amino acids. The DNA of the CDR3 is TGTGCCAGCAGCTCACGGACAGGGAACACTGAAGCTTTCCTT. Amino acid sequence: CASSSRTGNTEAFL.

This clonotype was picked up a small number of times. In nucleotides, the CDR3 is TGTGCCAGTAGTATACTAGCGGGAGGGGGTGAGCAGTTCTTC. It yields the protein CASSILAGGGEQFF. The rearrangement links TRBV19 to TRBJ2-1, with 12 bases matching TRBD2. The germline gives CDR1 LNHDA, CDR2 SQIVND (reference sequence). The CDR3 has 14 amino acids. Germline trimming cut 2 bases from V and 9 bases from J; bases unmatched to any gene: 2.

In its sample, this clonotype was seen a few times. This sequence joins TRBV5-1 and TRBJ1-5; D remains ambiguous. The V gene's germline CDR1 is SGHRS and CDR2 YFSETQ. V gave up 4 bases and J gave up 2 bases, with 10 bases separating them. This CDR3 has 14 amino acids. Here the CDR3 DNA reads TGCGCCAGCAGCCCCACAAGCGGCAATCAGCCCCAGCATTTT. As protein: CASSPTSGNQPQHF.

This chain links TRBV11-2 with TRBJ2-4; 14 nucleotides agree with TRBD2. The germline V gene encodes CDR1 SGHAT and CDR2 FQNNGV. With 5 bases clipped from V and 1 base from J, the junction kept 13 bases outside the gene matches. This CDR3 contains 20 residues. Here the CDR3 reads CASSTYRLAGGPLAKNIQYF. CDR3 DNA: TGTGCCAGCAGCACCTACAGACTAGCGGGAGGGCCCCTCGCCAAAAACATTCAGTACTTC.